Listed below are T cell receptor beta chains from one sample, sequenced in a study of molecular identifiers for immune sequencing clone quantification. TCRdb passed the PCR reads through MiXCR, listing each CDR3 protein once. The sample shows more than 450,000 distinct CDR3 sequences, under 30% of them seen only once. The sequencing sample was made of naive CD8+ T cells from blood, with Jurkat cell RNA spiked in. The receptors originated from a human donor in good health. Some libraries in this study had Jurkat cell RNA spiked in. Both conserved end residues are part of each CDR3. The D gene is left open where the match is weak. The size entry is marked missing in some rows and otherwise reads once, few, many or a size class.

NA | TRBJ1-1 | few | TRBV7-9 | TGTGCCAGCAGCTTACACCCGGTTGAAGCTTTCTTT | CASSLHPVEAFF
NA | TRBJ2-7 | NA | TRBV11-2 | TGTGCCAGCAGCCCACGGTCGGGGTACACCTACGAGCAGTACTTC | CASSPRSGYTYEQYF
TRBD2 | TRBJ2-1 | few | TRBV20-1 | TGCAGTGCTAGAGCCGGGACTAGCGCCGATGAGCAGTTCTTC | CSARAGTSADEQFF
NA | TRBJ2-1 | NA | TRBV10-3 | TGTGCCATCAGAGGGGACGGCTACAATGAGCAGTTCTTC | CAIRGDGYNEQFF
TRBD2 | TRBJ2-5 | few | TRBV29-1 | TGCAGCGTCGTCCAGCGGGGGCAAGAGACCCAGTACTTC | CSVVQRGQETQYF
NA | TRBJ1-1 | few | TRBV4-1 | TGCGCCAGCAGCCAACTAATGAACACTGAAGCTTTCTTT | CASSQLMNTEAFF
NA | TRBJ1-2 | NA | TRBV19 | TGTGCCAGTAGTATAAGGAAAACGGACCCTAACTATGGCTACACCTTC | CASSIRKTDPNYGYTF
TRBD1 | TRBJ2-7 | few | TRBV9 | TGTGCCAGCGGGGACAGTTTCTACGAGCAGTACTTC | CASGDSFYEQYF
TRBD1 | TRBJ1-1 | few | TRBV5-4 | TGTGCCAGCAGCTTCCGAGGGGGCGAGACTGAAGCTTTCTTT | CASSFRGGETEAFF
NA | TRBJ2-1 | NA | TRBV30 | TGTGCCTGGAGTACCTTAGGATACCCCTACAATGAGCAGTTCTTC | CAWSTLGYPYNEQFF
NA | TRBJ1-1 | NA | TRBV7-9 | TGTGCCAGCAGCCCCAGAACAGGAAACCCTGAAGCTTTCTTT | CASSPRTGNPEAFF
NA | TRBJ1-5 | few | TRBV15 | TGTGCCACCAAGCTCGGGAATCAGCCCCAGCATTTT | CATKLGNQPQHF
NA | TRBJ1-2 | NA | TRBV2 | TGTGCCAGCAGACAGGACTATGGCTACACCTTC | CASRQDYGYTF
NA | TRBJ1-5 | many | TRBV23-1 | TGCGCCAGCTATACCGGGGGGCCTCAGCCCCAGCATTTT | CASYTGGPQPQHF
NA | TRBJ2-1 | NA | TRBV12-3/TRBV12-4 | TGTGCCAGCAGGGGGAATGAGCAGTTCTTC | CASRGNEQFF
NA | TRBJ2-2 | NA | TRBV11-3 | TGTGCCAGCAGCCGCGGATGGAACACCGGGGAGCTGTTTTTT | CASSRGWNTGELFF
NA | TRBJ1-2 | NA | TRBV5-3 | TGTGCCAGCAGCTTATGGCTGGGGACCTTC | CASSLWLGTF
TRBD2 | TRBJ2-7 | NA | TRBV6-2/TRBV6-3 | TGTGCCAGCACCATGGCGGCTAGCGGCTACGAGCAGTACTTC | CASTMAASGYEQYF
NA | TRBJ2-3 | many | TRBV20-1 | TGCAGTGCTACAGGGGTCAACACAGATACGCAGTATTTT | CSATGVNTDTQYF
NA | TRBJ2-5 | NA | TRBV7-7 | TGTGCTAGCAGCCCAAGTACCCCACGGGAGTACCAAGAGACCCAGTACTTC | CASSPSTPREYQETQYF
TRBD1 | TRBJ2-7 | few | TRBV4-1 | TGCGCCAGCAGCCCCAAGGAGTCGGGACAGGGAGGGTACGAGCAGTACTTC | CASSPKESGQGGYEQYF
NA | TRBJ2-1 | few | TRBV7-9 | TGTGCCAGCAGCTTCAGCGGAGGATACAATGAGCAGTTCTTC | CASSFSGGYNEQFF
NA | TRBJ2-3 | few | TRBV12-3/TRBV12-4 | TGTGCCAGCAACCTAGGTTTCAGCACAGATACGCAGTATTTT | CASNLGFSTDTQYF
TRBD2 | TRBJ2-4 | NA | TRBV19 | TGTGCCAGTAGTATCACAAAGCGGGAGGCACAGGTCGCCCCCATTCAGTACTTC | CASSITKREAQVAPIQYF
TRBD2 | TRBJ2-3 | NA | TRBV5-1 | TGCGCCAGCAGCGACGACGGGGGGACAGATACGCAGTATTTT | CASSDDGGTDTQYF
NA | TRBJ2-5 | many | TRBV6-5 | TGTGCCAGCAGTTACTACTACCCCTCAGGCGGGCGGCAACGGACCCAGTACTTC | CASSYYYPSGGRQRTQYF
NA | TRBJ2-3 | many | TRBV28 | TGTGCCAGCAGTTGGGACGGTGGCACAGATACGCAGTATTTT | CASSWDGGTDTQYF
NA | TRBJ2-5 | NA | TRBV6-1 | TGTGCCAGCAGTGAATATGTGACCCTCCAAGAGACCCAGTACTTC | CASSEYVTLQETQYF
NA | TRBJ2-7 | NA | TRBV27 | TGTGCCAGCAGTTATTCAGGCCGCCCGGCCTCCTACGAGCGGTACTTC | CASSYSGRPASYERYF
NA | TRBJ2-7 | few | TRBV29-1 | TGCAGCGTTGTGAACAGGGAATTCTCCTACGAGCAGTACTTC | CSVVNREFSYEQYF
TRBD2 | TRBJ2-5 | few | TRBV10-2 | TGCGCCAGCAGCCAAGCGGGAGGCTGGGAGACCCAGTACTTC | CASSQAGGWETQYF
NA | TRBJ1-5 | NA | TRBV19 | TGTGCCAGTAGTCCGACCGCCCTCTTTCAGCCCCAGCATTTT | CASSPTALFQPQHF
TRBD2 | TRBJ2-1 | NA | TRBV4-1 | TGCGCCAGCAGCCAAGTAGGTAACGGGGGGTCCTACAATGAGCAGTTCTTC | CASSQVGNGGSYNEQFF
TRBD1 | TRBJ2-2 | NA | TRBV13 | TGTGCCAGCAGCTTAGAAGGTCAGGGGGAGACCGGGGAGCTGTTTTTT | CASSLEGQGETGELFF
NA | TRBJ1-1 | NA | TRBV3-1 | TGTGCCAGCAGCCAAGAAGGTCTTGGCACTGAAGCTTTCTTT | CASSQEGLGTEAFF
NA | TRBJ1-1 | NA | TRBV6-2/TRBV6-3 | TGTGCCAGCAGTTATGTGTGGTTCGTTACAATGAACACTGAAGCTTTCTTT | CASSYVWFVTMNTEAFF
NA | TRBJ2-2 | NA | TRBV7-9 | TGTGCCAGCAGCTTAGTGGCTGTGTCAGGGCACCCCGGGGAGCTGTTTTTT | CASSLVAVSGHPGELFF
NA | TRBJ1-2 | NA | TRBV7-9 | TGTGCCGGAGAATACCAAAGGGCAGGGTCGAACTATGGCTACACCTTC | CAGEYQRAGSNYGYTF
NA | TRBJ2-7 | many | TRBV6-2/TRBV6-3 | TGTGCCAGCAGCACCGATCGGGACCGATCCTACGAGCAGTACTTC | CASSTDRDRSYEQYF
NA | TRBJ1-5 | many | TRBV9 | TGTGCCAGCAGTGTGAATAGCAATCAGCCCCAGCATTTT | CASSVNSNQPQHF
TRBD2 | TRBJ2-7 | many | TRBV30 | TGTGCCTTTAGCGGGGACTCCTACGAGCAGTACTTC | CAFSGDSYEQYF
NA | TRBJ2-5 | once | TRBV7-2 | TGTGCCAGCAGCCATTGGAAACTAGCACAAAATACCCAGTACTTC | CASSHWKLAQNTQYF
NA | TRBJ1-4 | few | TRBV7-9 | TGTGCCAGCAGCCCGGGAGTGGCGGGGGAAAAACTGTTTTTT | CASSPGVAGEKLFF
NA | TRBJ2-7 | many | TRBV5-1 | TGCGCCAGCAGCTTGTCTACTACCTACGAGCAGTACTTC | CASSLSTTYEQYF
NA | TRBJ2-6 | NA | TRBV5-4 | TGTGCCAGCAGCTTGCCCGGGGGCCGCCCTGGGGCTAACGTCCTGACTTTC | CASSLPGGRPGANVLTF
TRBD1 | TRBJ1-5 | few | TRBV15 | TGTGCCACCAGCAGTACGGGACAGGGGAGTATGGGCAATCAGCCCCAGCATTTT | CATSSTGQGSMGNQPQHF
NA | TRBJ2-7 | few | TRBV27 | TGTGCCAGCAGTCCCTACAGCGGTACCTACGAGCAGTACTTC | CASSPYSGTYEQYF
NA | TRBJ1-2 | once | TRBV12-3/TRBV12-4 | TGTGCCTGCAGTCCGGGTACAGGTGTTCGGTATGGCTACACCTTC | CACSPGTGVRYGYTF
NA | TRBJ1-1 | many | TRBV6-6 | TGTGCCAGCCTGAACACTGAAGCTTTCTTT | CASLNTEAFF
NA | TRBJ1-2 | many | TRBV29-1 | TGCAGCGTTGAATATTATCCCGGCTACACCTTC | CSVEYYPGYTF
NA | TRBJ2-1 | NA | TRBV20-1 | TGCAGTGCTACAATGCTACTGAAACGTGAGCAGTTCTTC | CSATMLLKREQFF
NA | TRBJ2-2 | NA | TRBV6-2/TRBV6-3 | TGTGCCAGCAGTTACGTCGCGGTGAACACCGGGGAGCTGTTTTTT | CASSYVAVNTGELFF
NA | TRBJ2-5 | many | TRBV30 | TGTGCCTGGAGATACAGCCAAGAGACCCAGTACTTC | CAWRYSQETQYF
TRBD1 | TRBJ1-1 | NA | TRBV4-3 | TGCGCCAGCAGCCACCACAGGGGAACTGAAGCTTTCTTT | CASSHHRGTEAFF
NA | TRBJ2-7 | many | TRBV7-9 | TGTGCCAGCAGCTTAGAGGACCACTACGAGCAGTACTTC | CASSLEDHYEQYF